These 30 T cell receptor beta chains originate from one sample sequenced in a study of T-cell memory formation after mild COVID-19. TCRdb fed the 5' RACE reads into MiXCR, producing one record per CDR3 protein. The sample lists tens of thousands of distinct CDR3 sequences, more than 9% seen once, with more than 20% in the top ten. Material for sequencing was PBMCs or a T cell subset sorted from them (not recorded which). All receptors come from a young man who had mild COVID-19 (a few samples of this study predate the infection). Cell type and time point are not known.

V and J are TRBV7-8 and TRBJ1-5; D is uncertain. Trimming removed 0 bases at V and 0 bases at J, with 9 bases between. Germline CDR1 reads SGHVS; CDR2 reads FQNEAQ. This CDR3 spans 16 amino acids. The CDR3 DNA follows: TGTGCCAGCAGCTTAGCTCCGTCCGTTAGCAATCAGCCCCAGCATTTT. Protein product: CASSLAPSVSNQPQHF.

This clonotype has only a few counts. The rearrangement joins TRBV9 to TRBJ2-5; 9 positions match TRBD2. The CDR3 extends over 15 amino acids. Germline V gene sequence: CDR1 SGDLS, CDR2 YYNGEE. J gave up 5 bases and V 3 bases, and 8 bases lay outside the gene matches. The CDR3 sequence: CASSAGLAGDETQYF. In nucleotides, the CDR3 is TGTGCCAGCAGCGCGGGTTTAGCGGGGGATGAGACCCAGTACTTC.

In its sample, this clonotype was seen a few times. This chain joins TRBV25-1 and TRBJ1-2; D unresolved. The CDR3 extends over 14 amino acids. The germline V gene has CDR1 MGHDK and CDR2 SYGVNS. The V end was cut by 3 bases, the J end by 0 bases, with 8 bases between. This CDR3 is CASSDIISNYGYTF. The CDR3 DNA reads TGTGCCAGCAGTGATATTATCTCTAACTATGGCTACACCTTC.

In this sample, this clonotype turned up many times. The chain employs TRBV6-2 or TRBV6-3 and TRBJ2-3; D gene ambiguous. Germline loops: CDR1 MNHEY, CDR2 SVGEGT. This CDR3 region has 13 residues. Trimming removed 4 bases from V and 6 bases from J, with 11 bases in between. The CDR3 sequence: CASSSNEADTQYF. The CDR3 DNA reads TGTGCCAGCAGTTCCAATGAGGCCGATACGCAGTATTTT.

The sample holds many counts of this clonotype. CDR3 residues: CASSPTGNYGYTF. For the CDR3, the DNA is TGTGCCAGCAGCCCCACAGGGAACTATGGCTACACCTTC. V usage is TRBV12-3 or TRBV12-4 and J usage is TRBJ1-2; D perhaps matches TRBD1 (6 bases). V was clipped by 6 bases and J by 2 bases, with 10 bases between them. This CDR3 region has 13 residues.

The chain employs TRBV24-1 and TRBJ1-2, with 9 bases aligning to TRBD1. Trimming removed 3 bases from V and 7 bases from J; junction bases left unmatched: 8. This CDR3 region has 15 residues. CDR1 is KGHDR and CDR2 is SFDVKD in the germline V gene. CDR3 sequence (DNA): TGTGCCACCAGTGATGCGACAGGGGGAAGTGGTGGCTACACCTTC. It is translated as CATSDATGGSGGYTF.

This clonotype was counted at least ten times. The chain couples TRBV7-2 to TRBJ1-6; TRBD1 is a possible D gene (5 bases). V shed 2 bases and J shed 14 bases, with 19 bases lying between them. The germline gives CDR1 SGHTA, CDR2 FQGNSA. The CDR3 extends over 15 amino acids. Here the CDR3 reads CASSLTPEAGGALHF. CDR3 coding DNA: TGTGCCAGCAGCTTAACCCCCGAGGCCGGAGGGGCCCTCCACTTT.

The CDR3 protein is CASSYGGRVGELFF. In DNA form, the CDR3 reads TGTGCCAGCAGTTATGGGGGGAGAGTCGGGGAGCTGTTTTTT. The genes are TRBV6-5 and TRBJ2-2; TRBD2 is a possible D gene (6 bases). V was trimmed by 3 bases and J by 7 bases, leaving 12 bases between them. The CDR3 covers 14 residues. CDR1 and CDR2 (germline): MNHEY, SVGAGI.

For this clonotype: This may come from a read error, since a much larger clone is one base off. V gene TRBV4-1 combines with J gene TRBJ2-3; D remains unclear. CDR1 MGHRA and CDR2 YSYEKL come from the germline V gene. Trimming cost V 0 bases and J 0 bases, with 10 bases left between them. The CDR3 spans 16 residues. Here the CDR3 DNA reads TGCGCCAGCAGCCAAGAGGGGATCCCTAGCACAGATACGCAGTATTTT. Protein sequence: CASSQEGIPSTDTQYF.

The chain uses TRBV7-3 and TRBJ1-2, with unresolved D. CDR1 is SGHTA and CDR2 is FQGTGA in the germline V gene. This CDR3 contains 13 residues. V was clipped by 5 bases and J by 0 bases, with 7 bases between them. CDR3 coding DNA: TGTGCCAGCAGCCCAACCACTAACTATGGCTACACCTTC. Translation: CASSPTTNYGYTF.

The rearrangement links TRBV5-1 to TRBJ2-2, with TRBD1 matching over 8 bases. This CDR3 contains 16 residues. The junction had 7 bases not matched to a gene; V was cut back by 1 base and J by 5 bases. Germline CDR1 reads SGHRS; CDR2 reads YFSETQ. CDR3 nucleotides: TGCGCCAGCAGCTTGAGTCAGGGGGCCCGAACCGGGGAGCTGTTTTTT. Protein: CASSLSQGARTGELFF.

This clonotype was seen many times. CDR3 coding DNA: TGTGCCAGCAGTACCGGACCGCAAGAGACCCAGTACTTC. Its protein product is CASSTGPQETQYF. The V gene is TRBV7-3, the J gene TRBJ2-5; D unresolved. V was clipped by 6 bases and J by 2 bases, with 10 bases between them. CDR1 SGHTA and CDR2 FQGTGA come from the germline V gene. CDR3 length: 13 amino acids. The full variable domain, its missing parts supplied by reference TRBV7-3 and TRBJ2-5, is GAGVSQTPSNKVTEKGKYVELRCDPISGHTALYWYRQSLGQGPEFLIYFQGTGAADDSGLPNDRFFAVRPEGSVSTLKIQRTERGDSAVYLCASSTGPQETQYFGPGTRLLVL.

This clonotype was counted at least ten times. The chain has TRBV7-9 and TRBJ2-3; the D is unclear. Germline-derived CDR1 and CDR2 are SEHNR and FQNEAQ (reference sequence). CDR3 length equals 12 residues. V gave up 1 base and J gave up 9 bases, with 8 bases separating them. The CDR3 spells CASSLDWATQYF. CDR3 coding DNA: TGTGCCAGCAGCTTAGACTGGGCGACGCAGTATTTT.

J is TRBJ1-5 and V is TRBV21-1; no DNA check was done on the table's D call, TRBD1. TRBV21-1 is labeled a pseudogene. The CDR3 length is 17 residues. The CDR3 nucleotides read TGTGCCAGCAGCAAAGTTTCCGAGGGAAGGGAAAATCAGCCCCAGCATTTT. Protein: CASSKVSEGRENQPQHF.

In its sample, this clonotype was seen many times. This chain joins TRBV5-1 and TRBJ2-1; TRBD1 is a possible D gene (7 bases). The germline gives CDR1 SGHRS, CDR2 YFSETQ. V was pared by 1 base and J by 8 bases, with 16 bases between. The CDR3 has 15 amino acids. The CDR3 sequence: CASSLRPQGGHEQFF. The CDR3 nucleotides are TGCGCCAGCAGCTTGCGACCGCAGGGGGGCCATGAGCAGTTCTTC.

The V gene is TRBV20-1, the J gene TRBJ1-1; tentatively, D is TRBD1 (5 bases). Germline V gene data show CDR1 as DFQATT and CDR2 as SNEGSKA (reference sequence). This CDR3 region has 12 residues. In DNA form, the CDR3 reads TGCAGCGGGCTTCAGGGAGACACTGAAGCTTTCTTT. It specifies CSGLQGDTEAFF.

This clonotype was seen a handful of times. The chain has TRBV9 and TRBJ1-6; a possible D gene is TRBD1 (5 bases). The CDR3 runs 16 residues. V was trimmed by 0 bases and J by 7 bases, leaving 14 bases between them. Germline CDR1 and CDR2: SGDLS and YYNGEE. CDR3 in DNA: TGTGCCAGCAGCGTAGTAGGGGACCTCGGAAATTCACCCCTCCACTTT. The encoded protein is CASSVVGDLGNSPLHF.

The J gene is TRBJ2-7, the V gene TRBV6-2 or TRBV6-3, with TRBD1 matching over 9 bases. This CDR3 is 16 amino acids long. Germline CDR1 reads MNHEY; CDR2 reads SVGEGT. The ends lost 6 bases at V and 5 bases at J; junction bases unmatched: 14. In nucleotides, the CDR3 is TGTGCCAGCAGCCGACCCCCGGGACAGGGTTTCCACGAGCAGTACTTC. Its translation is CASSRPPGQGFHEQYF.

This clonotype was seen a handful of times. V usage is TRBV4-1 and J usage is TRBJ2-5, with 12 bases aligning to TRBD2. Germline loops: CDR1 MGHRA, CDR2 YSYEKL. V shed 4 bases and J 4 bases; nucleotides not matched to a gene: 4. The CDR3 length is 15 residues. The DNA for the CDR3 is TGCGCCAGCAGCCCTAGCGGGGGGGCCGTAGAGACCCAGTACTTC. Residues: CASSPSGGAVETQYF.

This clonotype was observed a handful of times. The gene calls are TRBV7-9 and TRBJ1-2; 8 bases line up with TRBD1. Germline V CDR1 and CDR2: SEHNR, FQNEAQ (reference sequence). After removal of 5 bases from V and 6 bases from J, the junction contained 5 bases not matched to a gene. The CDR3 sequence is 13 residues long. CDR3 nucleotides: TGTGCCAGCAGCGCAGGACAGGGACATGGCTACACCTTC. As protein: CASSAGQGHGYTF.

This clonotype showed up many times. The V gene is TRBV28, the J gene TRBJ2-2; D could derive from TRBD1 or TRBD2 (6 bases each). The CDR3 is 15 amino acids. Trimming took 2 bases from V and 4 from J, leaving 11 bases between them. CDR1 is MDHEN and CDR2 is SYDVKM in the germline V gene. The CDR3 bases are TGTGCCAGCAGTTTAGAGGGGGGAATCACCGGGGAGCTGTTTTTT. It yields the protein CASSLEGGITGELFF.

The chain carries TRBV7-3 and TRBJ2-1; TRBD2 aligns across 9 bases. Trimming removed 3 bases from V and 4 bases from J; junction bases left unmatched: 10. Germline CDR1 SGHTA, CDR2 FQGTGA. This CDR3 has 17 amino acids. As DNA, the CDR3 is TGTGCCAGCAGCTTGCGGGGGGGCCTTTCCCCGTACAATGAGCAGTTCTTC. Residues: CASSLRGGLSPYNEQFF. Full variable domain (missing parts from reference TRBV7-3 and TRBJ2-1): GAGVSQTPSNKVTEKGKYVELRCDPISGHTALYWYRQSLGQGPEFLIYFQGTGAADDSGLPNDRFFAVRPEGSVSTLKIQRTERGDSAVYLCASSLRGGLSPYNEQFFGPGTRLTVL.

J is TRBJ2-5 and V is TRBV20-1; D possibly uses TRBD1 or TRBD2 (6 bases each). Per the germline V gene, CDR1 is DFQATT and CDR2 is SNEGSKA (reference sequence). The V and J ends lost 3 bases and 3 bases respectively, with 8 bases between them. The CDR3 is 12 residues long. The CDR3 DNA is TGCAGTGCTAGGGGGGGCGAAGAGACCCAGTACTTC. Translation: CSARGGEETQYF.

The CDR3 loop is CAIREGNMQFF. For the CDR3, the DNA is TGTGCCATCAGGGAGGGGAATATGCAGTTCTTC. V gene TRBV10-3 combines with J gene TRBJ2-1; tentatively, D is TRBD2 (6 bases). Germline CDR1 is ENHRY and CDR2 is SYGVKD. This CDR3 has 11 amino acids. V was shortened by 6 bases and J by 12 bases, with 12 bases between the two germline ends.

This clonotype was seen repeatedly, ten times or more. The genes are TRBV7-3 and TRBJ2-3; D is unresolved. Germline V CDR1 and CDR2: SGHTA, FQGTGA. This CDR3 contains 12 residues. Trimming took 1 base from V and 11 from J, leaving 10 bases between them. This CDR3 reads CASSLNGVLQYF. The CDR3 DNA reads as TGTGCCAGCAGCTTAAATGGCGTTCTGCAGTATTTT.

V and J are TRBV12-3 or TRBV12-4 and TRBJ2-1, with D possibly matching TRBD1 (6 bases). This CDR3 spans 14 amino acids. Trimming removed 1 base at V and 10 bases at J, with 14 bases between. The CDR3 coding sequence is TGTGCCAGCAGTTTAGGACAGGAGCGATACGAGCAGTTCTTC. Amino acids: CASSLGQERYEQFF.

The chain joins TRBV7-2 to TRBJ1-2; D is undetermined. Per germline, CDR1 SGHTA and CDR2 FQGNSA. Trimming pared 0 bases from V and 4 bases from J, leaving 12 bases between. The CDR3 has 15 residues. The CDR3 protein is CASSLARSHAYGYTF. CDR3 nucleotide sequence: TGTGCCAGCAGCTTAGCGCGCAGCCATGCCTATGGCTACACCTTC.

This clonotype was recorded many times. The rearrangement uses TRBV6-2 or TRBV6-3 and TRBJ2-3; D might be TRBD2 (6 bases). The germline V gene encodes CDR1 MNHEY and CDR2 SVGEGT. This CDR3 has 15 amino acids. The V end lost 7 bases, the J end lost 1 base, and 15 bases lay between the germline ends. This CDR3 is CASKRRASGTDTQYF. CDR3 nucleotides: TGTGCCAGCAAAAGGAGGGCTAGCGGCACAGATACGCAGTATTTT.

At least ten counts were recorded for this clonotype. The chain recombines TRBV4-1 with TRBJ1-1; no clear D gene. Germline values: CDR1 MGHRA, CDR2 YSYEKL. V was shortened by 7 bases and J by 5 bases, with 14 bases between the two germline ends. The CDR3 contains 13 residues. The CDR3 loop is CASTPELRTEAFF. The CDR3 coding sequence is TGCGCCAGCACCCCAGAGTTGCGGACTGAAGCTTTCTTT.

At least ten counts were recorded for this clonotype. The chain recombines TRBV28 with TRBJ2-1; D remains ambiguous. The CDR3 runs 12 residues. CDR1 and CDR2 (germline): MDHEN, SYDVKM. V was trimmed by 5 bases and J by 8 bases, leaving 10 bases between them. DNA of the CDR3: TGTGCCAGCAGTATACTTAGCTATGAGCAGTTCTTC. As protein: CASSILSYEQFF.